The 3 T cell receptor beta chains listed next were all sequenced from one sample in a study of cytomegalovirus exposure and HLA in healthy donors. This PCR relied on a set of 60 Vbeta primers and 13 Jbeta primers. Sequenced by immunoSEQ multiplex PCR; TCRdb stores in-frame clones only, minus some. The sample contains approximately 160,000 clones, around 78% of which appear only once. The sequencing sample was made of PBMCs. All receptors come from a middle-aged man in good health and CMV-seronegative.

The rearrangement joins TRBV7-9 to TRBJ2-3, with 11 bases matching TRBD2. With 4 bases clipped from V and 3 bases from J, the junction kept 6 bases outside the gene matches. The CDR3 totals 16 residues. In germline, CDR1 is SEHNR, CDR2 FQNEAQ (reference sequence). CDR3 region: CASSSGLAGGTDTQYF. In DNA form, the CDR3 reads TGTGCCAGCAGCTCTGGACTAGCGGGCGGAACAGATACGCAGTATTTT.

In its sample, this clone was seen a few times. The chain employs TRBV4-2 and TRBJ1-4; D might be TRBD1 (6 bases). The V and J ends lost 0 bases and 1 base respectively, with 18 bases between them. CDR1 and CDR2 from the germline V gene are LGHNA and YNFKEQ. The CDR3 spans 19 residues. The CDR3 sequence is CASSQEGVGGGETNEKLFF. The CDR3 nucleotides read TGTGCCAGCAGCCAAGAGGGGGTGGGGGGGGGCGAAACTAATGAAAAACTGTTTTTT.

The rearrangement joins TRBV6-5 to TRBJ2-6; no clear D. Trimming cost V 6 bases and J 4 bases, with 10 bases left between them. The CDR3 totals 14 residues. Germline V gene lookup returns CDR1 MNHEY and CDR2 SVGAGI. Here the CDR3 DNA reads TGTGCCAGCAGCCGAGCTCTCGGGGCCAACGTCCTGACTTTC. Encoded protein: CASSRALGANVLTF.